One and the same sample provided the 3 T cell receptor beta chains below, sequenced in a study of response to subunit inactivated influenza vaccine. MiXCR was run by TCRdb on the RT-PCR reads, yielding one entry per CDR3 protein. The sample includes about 800,000 distinct CDR3 sequences, roughly 20% of them seen just once. The sequences come from PBMCs from blood, collected around 5 days after vaccination. These receptors originate from a man in his forties or fifties who received an inactivated influenza vaccine.

Of note for this clonotype: The junction departs from the called germline gene at one end, perhaps through a read error. This sequence joins TRBV20-1 and TRBJ2-5; 9 positions agree with TRBD1. Per germline, CDR1 DFQATT and CDR2 SNEGSKA (reference sequence). The CDR3 covers 15 residues. The CDR3 bases are TGCTGTGCTAGAGAACGGGGGACAGGGAAAGAGACCCAGTACTTC. It codes for CCARERGTGKETQYF.

The chain joins TRBV9 to TRBJ2-1; D possibly corresponds to TRBD2 (6 bases). Germline CDR1 and CDR2: SGDLS and YYNGEE. The CDR3 runs 16 residues. With 0 bases removed from V and 4 bases from J, the gap between germline ends came to 14 bases. Written as DNA, the CDR3 is TGTGCCAGCAGCGTAGTACCGGGACTGGGATACAATGAGCAGTTCTTC. Protein sequence: CASSVVPGLGYNEQFF.

This clonotype was observed a handful of times. The DNA of the CDR3 is TGCAGTGCTGGTCTCAGCTATGGCTACACCTTC. It specifies CSAGLSYGYTF. The chain joins TRBV20-1 to TRBJ1-2; no firm D call. The V end lost 5 bases, the J end lost 4 bases, and 8 bases lay between the germline ends. Germline CDR1 DFQATT, CDR2 SNEGSKA (reference sequence). The CDR3 runs 11 residues.